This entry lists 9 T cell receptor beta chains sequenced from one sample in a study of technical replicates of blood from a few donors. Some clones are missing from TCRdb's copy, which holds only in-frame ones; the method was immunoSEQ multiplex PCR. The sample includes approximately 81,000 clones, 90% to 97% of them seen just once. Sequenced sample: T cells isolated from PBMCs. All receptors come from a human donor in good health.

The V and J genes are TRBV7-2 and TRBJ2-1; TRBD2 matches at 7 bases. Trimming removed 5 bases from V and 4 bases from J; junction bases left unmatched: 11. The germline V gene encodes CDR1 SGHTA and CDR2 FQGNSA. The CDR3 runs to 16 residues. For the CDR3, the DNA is TGTGCCAGCAGCCCTTCCGGGACTATCCCTTACAATGAGCAGTTCTTC. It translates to CASSPSGTIPYNEQFF.

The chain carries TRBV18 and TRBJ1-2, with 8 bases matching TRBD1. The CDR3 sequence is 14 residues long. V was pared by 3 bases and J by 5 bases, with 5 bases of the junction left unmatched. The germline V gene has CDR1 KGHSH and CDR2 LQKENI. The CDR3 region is CASSPGQEGYGYTF. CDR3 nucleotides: TGTGCCAGCTCACCGGGACAGGAGGGATATGGCTACACCTTC. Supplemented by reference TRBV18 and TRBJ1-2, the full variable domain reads NAGVMQNPRHLVRRRGQEARLRCSPMKGHSHVYWYRQLPEEGLKFMVYLQKENIIDESGMPKERFSAEFPKEGPSILRIQQVVRGDSAAYFCASSPGQEGYGYTFGSGTRLTVV.

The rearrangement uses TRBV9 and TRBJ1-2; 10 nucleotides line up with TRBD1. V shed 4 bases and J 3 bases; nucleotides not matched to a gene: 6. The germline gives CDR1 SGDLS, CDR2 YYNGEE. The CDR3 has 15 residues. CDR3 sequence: CASSQDRGHDYGYTF. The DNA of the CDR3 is TGTGCCAGCAGCCAAGACAGGGGGCATGACTATGGCTACACCTTC.

The CDR3 DNA follows: TGTGCCAGCAGTTACGGTATTAGCGGAGAGACCCAGTACTTC. Amino acid sequence: CASSYGISGETQYF. The chain couples TRBV6-5 to TRBJ2-5; D is perhaps TRBD2 (6 bases). The CDR3 loop spans 14 amino acids. V was shortened by 2 bases and J by 4 bases, with 11 bases between the two germline ends. In germline, CDR1 is MNHEY, CDR2 SVGAGI.

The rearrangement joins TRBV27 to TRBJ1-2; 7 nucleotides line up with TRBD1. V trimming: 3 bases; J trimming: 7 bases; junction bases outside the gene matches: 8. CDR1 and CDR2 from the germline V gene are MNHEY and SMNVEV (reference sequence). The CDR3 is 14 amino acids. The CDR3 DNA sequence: TGTGCCAGCAGTTTGTCCGGGACAGACTTTGGCTACACCTTC. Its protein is CASSLSGTDFGYTF.

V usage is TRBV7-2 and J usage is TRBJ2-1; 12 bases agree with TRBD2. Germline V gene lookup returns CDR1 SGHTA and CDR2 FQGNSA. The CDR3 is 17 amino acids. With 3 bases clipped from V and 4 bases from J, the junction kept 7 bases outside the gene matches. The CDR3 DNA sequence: TGTGCCAGCAGCTTCCAAGATACTAGCGGGGGGTACAATGAGCAGTTCTTC. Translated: CASSFQDTSGGYNEQFF.

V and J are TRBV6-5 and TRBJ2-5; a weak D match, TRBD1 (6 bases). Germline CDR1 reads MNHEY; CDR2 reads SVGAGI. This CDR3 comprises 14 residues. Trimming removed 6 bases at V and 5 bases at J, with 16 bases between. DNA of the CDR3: TGTGCCAGCAGCCCTACAGGGTTGCACGAGACCCAGTACTTC. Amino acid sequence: CASSPTGLHETQYF.

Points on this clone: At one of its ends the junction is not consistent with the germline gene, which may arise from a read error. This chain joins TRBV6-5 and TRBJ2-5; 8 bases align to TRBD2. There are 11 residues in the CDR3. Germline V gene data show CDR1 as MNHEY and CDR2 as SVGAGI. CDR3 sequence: CATGTRGSVDF. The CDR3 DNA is TGTGCCACCGGGACTAGGGGGAGTGTCGACTTC.

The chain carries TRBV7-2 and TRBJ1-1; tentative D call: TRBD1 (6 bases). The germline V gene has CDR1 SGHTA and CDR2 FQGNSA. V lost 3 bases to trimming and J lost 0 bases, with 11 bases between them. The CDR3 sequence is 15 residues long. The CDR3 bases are TGTGCCAGCAGCTTCCCAACAGGGTTGAACACTGAAGCTTTCTTT. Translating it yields CASSFPTGLNTEAFF. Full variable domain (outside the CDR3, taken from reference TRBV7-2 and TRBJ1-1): GAGVSQSPSNKVTEKGKDVELRCDPISGHTALYWYRQSLGQGLEFLIYFQGNSAPDKSGLPSDRFSAERTGGSVSTLTIQRTQQEDSAVYLCASSFPTGLNTEAFFGQGTRLTVV.